Following are 26 T cell receptor beta chains from one sample sequenced in a study of shared T cell receptors in the human thymus. This table comes from immunoSEQ multiplex PCR, and its TCRdb copy is limited to in-frame clones, with some not included. This table holds hundreds of thousands of clones, approximately 89% found once. This sample also belongs to another study, concerning human thymus T cells.

Sequencing was performed on thymocytes. The origin of the receptors is a boy younger than two with a congenital heart defect.

This clone was seen only a few times. This CDR3 reads CASSLIARREDTEAFF. CDR3 coding DNA: TGTGCCAGCAGCTTGATCGCGCGCCGGGAGGACACTGAAGCTTTCTTT. The chain recombines TRBV5-6 with TRBJ1-1; D unresolved. Germline V gives CDR1 SGHDT, CDR2 YYEEEE. The CDR3 has 16 residues. The V gene lost 1 base and the J gene lost 3 bases, with 16 bases spanning the gap.

CDR3 in amino acids: CSVGKTGLPRETQYF. DNA of the CDR3: TGCAGCGTTGGTAAAACAGGGCTACCCCGAGAGACCCAGTACTTC. This rearrangement joins TRBV29-1 to TRBJ2-5; a weak D match, TRBD1 (6 bases). V dropped 4 bases and J dropped 4 bases, with 19 bases sitting between them. The CDR3 length is 15 residues. Germline lookup yields CDR1 SQVTM and CDR2 ANQGSEA.

The chain combines TRBV28 with TRBJ1-2; D remains ambiguous. V was clipped by 2 bases and J by 6 bases, with 16 bases between them. The germline V gene encodes CDR1 MDHEN and CDR2 SYDVKM. The CDR3 contains 15 residues. CDR3 loop: CASSLLGSSLHGYTF. CDR3 coding DNA: TGTGCCAGCAGTTTACTCGGGAGCTCCCTACATGGCTACACCTTC.

This clone has just a few counts. The chain combines TRBV4-3 with TRBJ1-6, with D hard to call. The CDR3 runs to 17 residues. Trimming left V 0 bases short and J 3 bases short, with 12 bases between. The germline V gene has CDR1 LGHNA and CDR2 YSLEER. CDR3 coding DNA: TGCGCCAGCAGCCAAGATCGCGGGGAATACTATAATTCACCCCTCCACTTT. This encodes CASSQDRGEYYNSPLHF.

The chain recombines TRBV28 with TRBJ2-3, with TRBD1 matching 8 bases. Per germline, CDR1 MDHEN and CDR2 SYDVKM. The CDR3 has 21 residues. V was pared by 6 bases and J by 1 base, with 24 bases of the junction left unmatched. CDR3: CASSRRRIWTGQLVGTDTQYF. The CDR3 DNA reads TGTGCCAGCAGCCGCCGCAGGATCTGGACAGGGCAACTTGTTGGCACAGATACGCAGTATTTT.

V gene TRBV7-9 combines with J gene TRBJ1-4; TRBD1 might be the D (6 bases). CDR3 size: 17 residues. The germline V gene encodes CDR1 SEHNR and CDR2 FQNEAQ (reference sequence). The ends were cut back, 5 bases at V and 2 bases at J, with 18 bases in the middle. This CDR3 reads CASSHILQTGTNEKLFF. The DNA for the CDR3 is TGTGCCAGCAGCCATATTTTACAGACAGGTACTAATGAAAAACTGTTTTTT.

This clone was counted between two and nine times. This chain connects TRBV7-9 to TRBJ2-7, with TRBD1 matching 7 bases. The CDR3 contains 17 residues. The trim removed 4 bases at V and 2 bases at J, leaving 14 bases unmatched. Per germline, CDR1 SEHNR and CDR2 FQNEAQ (reference sequence). The CDR3 loop is CASSSGVRTQGPYEQYF. The CDR3 bases are TGTGCCAGCAGCTCCGGGGTGCGGACACAGGGGCCCTACGAGCAGTACTTC.

V usage is TRBV19 and J usage is TRBJ1-1; D is unclear. CDR1 is LNHDA and CDR2 is SQIVND in the germline V gene (reference sequence). The CDR3 is 14 residues long. Trimming took 3 bases from V and 1 from J, leaving 9 bases between them. The DNA for the CDR3 is TGTGCCAGTAGTATCATGCTATCGAACACTGAAGCTTTCTTT. Its translation: CASSIMLSNTEAFF. Based on the CDR3 plus reference TRBV19 and TRBJ1-1, the full variable domain is DGGITQSPKYLFRKEGQNVTLSCEQNLNHDAMYWYRQDPGQGLRLIYYSQIVNDFQKGDIAEGYSVSREKKESFPLTVTSAQKNPTAFYLCASSIMLSNTEAFFGQGTRLTVV.

The chain couples TRBV4-1 to TRBJ1-1; the D is unclear. This CDR3 region has 13 residues. Germline CDR1 and CDR2: MGHRA and YSYEKL. V was shortened by 0 bases and J by 7 bases, with 9 bases between the two germline ends. The DNA of the CDR3 is TGCGCCAGCAGCCAAGATCTAGGAAATGAAGCTTTCTTT. Translating gives CASSQDLGNEAFF.

The gene calls are TRBV9 and TRBJ2-7; 7 bases line up with TRBD1. The CDR3 contains 15 residues. Germline lookup yields CDR1 SGDLS and CDR2 YYNGEE. The J segment lost 0 bases and the V segment lost 4 bases, leaving 7 bases of the junction unmatched. CDR3 amino acids: CASSLEGASSYEQYF. Written as DNA, the CDR3 is TGTGCCAGCAGCCTTGAGGGGGCGAGCTCCTACGAGCAGTACTTC.

The V call is TRBV4-3, the J call TRBJ2-7, with 7 bases lining up with TRBD1. The CDR3 sequence is 17 residues long. Trimming removed 0 bases from V and 3 bases from J; junction bases left unmatched: 11. From germline, CDR1 is LGHNA and CDR2 YSLEER. The chain's CDR3 is CASSQDERQGNLYEQYF. For the CDR3, the DNA is TGCGCCAGCAGCCAAGATGAGCGACAGGGAAACCTCTACGAGCAGTACTTC.

The V call is TRBV6-4, the J call TRBJ1-6; D gene unclear. Germline V gives CDR1 MRHNA, CDR2 SNTAGT. CDR3 size: 13 residues. V was trimmed by 6 bases and J by 7 bases, leaving 10 bases between them. DNA for the CDR3: TGTGCCAGCAGCCGGGAAGGGAATTCACCCCTCCACTTT. Translation: CASSREGNSPLHF.

The rearrangement links TRBV10-3 to TRBJ2-1; 11 bases are shared with TRBD2. This CDR3 has 18 amino acids. Looked up from germline, CDR1 is ENHRY and CDR2 is SYGVKD. The junction had 10 bases not matched to a gene; V was cut back by 2 bases and J by 4 bases. Written as DNA, the CDR3 is TGTGCCATCAGTGAGCGGGGGGGGGTAGCGGGAGGGTACAATGAGCAGTTCTTC. Translated: CAISERGGVAGGYNEQFF.

The V call is TRBV6-6, the J call TRBJ1-6, with a possible D match to TRBD1 (5 bases). Trimming pared 6 bases from V and 6 bases from J, leaving 15 bases between. Germline CDR1 MNHNY, CDR2 SVGAGI (reference sequence). The CDR3 has 15 residues. This CDR3 reads CASRNTGQCNSPLHF. The CDR3 DNA follows: TGTGCCAGCAGGAACACAGGACAATGTAATTCACCCCTCCACTTT.

The chain is built from TRBV6-6 and TRBJ1-6, with a weak D call TRBD1 (5 bases). This CDR3 has 15 residues. The V gene lost 5 bases and the J gene lost 7 bases, with 15 bases spanning the gap. Per the germline V gene, CDR1 is MNHNY and CDR2 is SVGAGI (reference sequence). CDR3 in DNA: TGTGCCAGCAGTGCAGCGAAGGGGAAAAATTCACCCCTCCACTTT. Translating it yields CASSAAKGKNSPLHF.

The chain uses TRBV6-5 and TRBJ2-1, with 8 nucleotides matching TRBD1. The CDR3 sequence is 16 residues long. CDR1 is MNHEY and CDR2 is SVGAGI in the germline V gene. Trimming removed 2 bases from V and 5 bases from J; junction bases left unmatched: 8. Here the CDR3 reads CASSYERDRTHNEQFF. CDR3 bases: TGTGCCAGCAGTTACGAACGGGACAGGACCCACAATGAGCAGTTCTTC.

V gene TRBV7-6 combines with J gene TRBJ1-6; maybe TRBD1 (6 bases). This CDR3 has 20 amino acids. V dropped 1 base and J dropped 5 bases, with 24 bases sitting between them. Per germline, CDR1 SGHVS and CDR2 FNYEAQ. CDR3 loop: CASSLESRQAPVEDNSPLHF. DNA of the CDR3: TGTGCCAGCAGCTTAGAGAGCCGACAGGCCCCGGTTGAGGATAATTCACCCCTCCACTTT.

The rearrangement uses TRBV2 and TRBJ2-1, with D possibly matching TRBD2 (6 bases). Germline V CDR1 and CDR2: SNHLY, FYNNEI. Trimming pared 0 bases from V and 1 base from J, leaving 13 bases between. The CDR3 covers 17 residues. The DNA for the CDR3 is TGTGCCAGCAGTGAAGCCAATGGACTATTATCCTACAATGAGCAGTTCTTC. The encoded protein is CASSEANGLLSYNEQFF. Looking up the rest from reference TRBV2 and TRBJ2-1 gives the full variable domain: EPEVTQTPSHQVTQMGQEVILRCVPISNHLYFYWYRQILGQKVEFLVSFYNNEISEKSEIFDDQFSVERPDGSNFTLKIRSTKLEDSAMYFCASSEANGLLSYNEQFFGPGTRLTVL.

This chain connects TRBV7-9 to TRBJ2-3; TRBD2 agrees at 7 bases. The trim removed 4 bases at V and 2 bases at J, leaving 12 bases unmatched. Germline lookup yields CDR1 SEHNR and CDR2 FQNEAQ (reference sequence). The CDR3 sequence is 17 residues long. The CDR3 reads CASSYVLADLLTDTQYF. The DNA of the CDR3 is TGTGCCAGCAGCTACGTCCTAGCGGACCTTCTCACAGATACGCAGTATTTT. The entire variable domain, with the rest obtained from reference TRBV7-9 and TRBJ2-3, is as follows: DTGVSQNPRHKITKRGQNVTFRCDPISEHNRLYWYRQTLGQGPEFLTYFQNEAQLEKSRLLSDRFSAERPKGSFSTLEIQRTEQGDSAMYLCASSYVLADLLTDTQYFGPGTRLTVL.

The chain recombines TRBV10-3 with TRBJ2-1; maybe TRBD2 (5 bases). CDR1 is ENHRY, CDR2 SYGVKD, per germline. This CDR3 spans 14 amino acids. Trimming removed 11 bases at V and 1 base at J, with 15 bases between. CDR3 DNA sequence: TGTGCCGTCCAAGCGGTTACATCCTACAATGAGCAGTTCTTC. This encodes CAVQAVTSYNEQFF.

The genes are TRBV6-6 and TRBJ2-2; D remains unclear. The CDR3 spans 16 residues. V lost 6 bases and J lost 6, with 20 bases in between. Per germline, CDR1 MNHNY and CDR2 SVGAGI (reference sequence). CDR3: CASSYTTGPVAGELFF. CDR3 coding DNA: TGTGCCAGCAGCTACACCACTGGTCCGGTGGCCGGGGAGCTGTTTTTT.

In DNA form, the CDR3 reads TGCAGCGTTGAAGATCCTTGGGACAGGGGTTCGCGGGAGACCCAGTACTTC. It is translated as CSVEDPWDRGSRETQYF. This chain connects TRBV29-1 to TRBJ2-5, with 10 nucleotides matching TRBD1. The CDR3 sequence is 17 residues long. The J segment lost 5 bases and the V segment lost 0 bases, leaving 12 bases of the junction unmatched. The germline V gene encodes CDR1 SQVTM and CDR2 ANQGSEA.

This clone has more than one count but fewer than ten. This chain links TRBV19 with TRBJ1-5, with TRBD1 matching over 8 bases. Germline V gene data show CDR1 as LNHDA and CDR2 as SQIVND (reference sequence). J gave up 11 bases and V 1 base, and 13 bases lay outside the gene matches. The CDR3 consists of 16 residues. DNA for the CDR3: TGTGCCAGTAGTATAGGTGGGGTGGACAGGGCAAACACCCAGCATTTT. Protein: CASSIGGVDRANTQHF. The full variable domain, in which reference TRBV19 and TRBJ1-5 provide the parts outside the CDR3, is DGGITQSPKYLFRKEGQNVTLSCEQNLNHDAMYWYRQDPGQGLRLIYYSQIVNDFQKGDIAEGYSVSREKKESFPLTVTSAQKNPTAFYLCASSIGGVDRANTQHFGDGTRLSIL.

The CDR3 region has the DNA TGTGCCAGCAGTTTGTACAGGGCAACTAATGAAAAACTGTTTTTT. As protein: CASSLYRATNEKLFF. This chain joins TRBV27 and TRBJ1-4; the D gene is possibly TRBD1 (6 bases). The V end was cut by 3 bases, the J end by 0 bases, with 8 bases between. The CDR3 runs 15 residues. CDR1 MNHEY and CDR2 SMNVEV come from the germline V gene (reference sequence).

The rearrangement uses TRBV14 and TRBJ2-6; weak D call: TRBD1 (6 bases). The CDR3 spans 18 residues. Germline V CDR1 and CDR2: SGHDN, FVKESK. The V end was cut by 0 bases, the J end by 2 bases, with 14 bases between. The CDR3 is CASSQDQGRFAGANVLTF. CDR3 DNA sequence: TGTGCCAGCAGCCAAGATCAGGGGCGCTTCGCTGGGGCCAACGTCCTGACTTTC.

On this clone itself: Different DNA sequences within this sample yield the same CDR3. This chain uses TRBV10-3 with TRBJ2-7; TRBD1 matches 9 bases. This CDR3 is 15 amino acids long. V shed 4 bases, J shed 2 bases, and the junction held 6 bases outside the gene matches. Per germline, CDR1 ENHRY and CDR2 SYGVKD. The DNA for the CDR3 is TGTGCCATCAGTGGAGGACAGGGGTACACCTACGAGCAGTACTTC. Amino acids: CAISGGQGYTYEQYF.